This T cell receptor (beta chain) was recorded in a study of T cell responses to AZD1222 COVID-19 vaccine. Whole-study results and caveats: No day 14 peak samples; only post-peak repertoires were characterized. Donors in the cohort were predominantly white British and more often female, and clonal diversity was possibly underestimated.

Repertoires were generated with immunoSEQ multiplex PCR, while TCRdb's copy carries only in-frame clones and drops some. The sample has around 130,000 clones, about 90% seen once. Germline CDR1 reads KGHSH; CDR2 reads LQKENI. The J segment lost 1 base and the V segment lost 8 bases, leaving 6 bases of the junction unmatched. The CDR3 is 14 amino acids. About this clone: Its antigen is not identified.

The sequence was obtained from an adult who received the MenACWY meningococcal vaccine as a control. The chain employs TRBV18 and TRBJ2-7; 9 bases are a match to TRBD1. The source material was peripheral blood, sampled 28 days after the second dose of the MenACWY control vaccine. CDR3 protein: CASLAGTGSYEQYF. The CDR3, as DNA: TGTGCCAGCCTGGCAGGGACAGGGTCCTACGAGCAGTACTTC.